This TCR beta chain was sequenced in a study of cytomegalovirus exposure and HLA in healthy donors. In the PCR, 60 Vbeta and 13 Jbeta primers were used. Only in-frame clones appear in the TCRdb table, and some are missing; sequencing was by immunoSEQ multiplex PCR. Altogether roughly 140,000 clones are present, about a tenth being singletons, with the ten largest covering around 1.9%. The germline V gene encodes CDR1 MDHEN and CDR2 SYDVKM. The CDR3 runs 14 residues. V was trimmed by 5 bases and J by 4 bases, leaving 14 bases between them. The sequence came from a male donor in good health and CMV-seronegative. Sequencing was carried out using PBMCs. J is TRBJ1-2 and V is TRBV28, with TRBD1 as a possible D gene (6 bases). CDR3 region: CASSPGRGGYGYTF. DNA for the CDR3: TGTGCCAGCAGTCCCGGCAGGGGTGGCTATGGCTACACCTTC.